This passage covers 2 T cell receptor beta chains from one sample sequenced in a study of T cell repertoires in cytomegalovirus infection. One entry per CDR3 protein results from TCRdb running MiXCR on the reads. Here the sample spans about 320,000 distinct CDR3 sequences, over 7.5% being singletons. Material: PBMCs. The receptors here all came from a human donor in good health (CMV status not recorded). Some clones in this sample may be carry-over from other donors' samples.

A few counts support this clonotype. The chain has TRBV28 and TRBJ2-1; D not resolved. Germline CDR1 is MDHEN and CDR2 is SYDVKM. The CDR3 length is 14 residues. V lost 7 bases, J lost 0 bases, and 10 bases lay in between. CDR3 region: CASIATSSYNEQFF. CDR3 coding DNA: TGTGCCAGCATCGCCACGAGCTCCTACAATGAGCAGTTCTTC. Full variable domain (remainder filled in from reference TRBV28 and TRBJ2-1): DVKVTQSSRYLVKRTGEKVFLECVQDMDHENMFWYRQDPGLGLRLIYFSYDVKMKEKGDIPEGYSVSREKKERFSLILESASTNQTSMYLCASIATSSYNEQFFGPGTRLTVL.

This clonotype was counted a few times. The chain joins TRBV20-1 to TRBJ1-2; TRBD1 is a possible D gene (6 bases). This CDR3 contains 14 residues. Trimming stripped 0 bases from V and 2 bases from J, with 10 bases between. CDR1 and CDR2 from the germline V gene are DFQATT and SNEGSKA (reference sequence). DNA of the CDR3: TGCAGTGCTAGAGAGGGCAGGGGAAACTATGGCTACACCTTC. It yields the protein CSAREGRGNYGYTF.